Following are 21 T cell receptor beta chains from one sample sequenced in a study of blood T cell repertoires in COVID-19. Libraries were prepared by immunoSEQ multiplex PCR; TCRdb keeps only in-frame clonotypes and omits some of them. The sample shows about 74,000 clones, 60% to 85% of them seen only once. Sequenced sample: peripheral blood. The receptor source for this set is a man in his sixties or seventies with acute or convalescent COVID-19.

This clone showed up many times. This chain links TRBV14 with TRBJ2-1; D is possibly TRBD2 (6 bases). The CDR3 is 16 residues long. CDR1 and CDR2 from the germline V gene are SGHDN and FVKESK. V lost 4 bases and J lost 4, with 17 bases in between. The chain's CDR3 is CASSPSRGGVYNEQFF. The DNA for the CDR3 is TGTGCCAGCAGCCCATCCCGGGGCGGGGTATACAATGAGCAGTTCTTC.

DNA for the CDR3: TGTGCCAGCAGCCCTTCCGGGACTAGGTACGAGCAGTACTTC. This translates into CASSPSGTRYEQYF. The rearrangement joins TRBV7-2 to TRBJ2-7; 8 bases line up with TRBD2. V gave up 5 bases and J gave up 4 bases; unmatched junction bases: 7. Per the germline V gene, CDR1 is SGHTA and CDR2 is FQGNSA. This CDR3 has 14 amino acids.

This chain connects TRBV7-9 to TRBJ2-5; 10 bases map to TRBD2. The CDR3 runs to 15 residues. V lost 2 bases and J lost 2; bases outside the gene matches: 2. Germline values: CDR1 SEHNR, CDR2 FQNEAQ (reference sequence). CDR3 bases: TGTGCCAGCAGCTTACTAGCGGGGGCTCAAGAGACCCAGTACTTC. As protein: CASSLLAGAQETQYF. The full variable domain, its missing parts supplied by reference TRBV7-9 and TRBJ2-5, is DTGVSQNPRHKITKRGQNVTFRCDPISEHNRLYWYRQTLGQGPEFLTYFQNEAQLEKSRLLSDRFSAERPKGSFSTLEIQRTEQGDSAMYLCASSLLAGAQETQYFGPGTRLLVL.

The chain employs TRBV7-9 and TRBJ2-7; TRBD2 is a possible D gene (5 bases). The CDR3 covers 14 residues. Between the trimmed V and J ends, which lost 1 base and 6 bases, there was a span of 13 bases. Germline-derived CDR1 and CDR2 are SEHNR and FQNEAQ (reference sequence). The CDR3: CASSLGMRVGEQYF. The CDR3 nucleotides read TGTGCCAGCAGCTTAGGAATGAGGGTGGGCGAGCAGTACTTC.

As for this clone: In the same sample, other DNA sequences code for this CDR3. This sequence joins TRBV19 and TRBJ2-5; 10 bases map to TRBD2. V trimming: 3 bases; J trimming: 3 bases; junction bases outside the gene matches: 4. This CDR3 contains 15 residues. The germline V gene has CDR1 LNHDA and CDR2 SQIVND (reference sequence). This chain's CDR3 is CASSIGLAGEETQYF. The CDR3 region has the DNA TGTGCCAGTAGTATCGGGCTAGCGGGAGAAGAGACCCAGTACTTC.

This clone was observed a few times. The chain joins TRBV7-3 to TRBJ2-3; D is possibly TRBD2 (5 bases). CDR3 length equals 17 residues. The germline V gene encodes CDR1 SGHTA and CDR2 FQGTGA. The V end lost 5 bases, the J end lost 9 bases, and 27 bases lay between the germline ends. The CDR3 DNA sequence: TGTGCCAGCAGCCCTATCCCCGAGAGGGTGGGTGAGGAGACGCAGTATTTT. Protein sequence: CASSPIPERVGEETQYF.

As DNA, the CDR3 is TGTGCCAGCAGCCAAGCCCCTGTAGCGGGAGGGGGCACAGATACGCAGTATTTT. Translated, it gives CASSQAPVAGGGTDTQYF. The gene calls are TRBV3-1 (or the pseudogene TRBV3-2) and TRBJ2-3; 11 bases line up with TRBD2. V trimming: 1 base; J trimming: 1 base; junction bases outside the gene matches: 7. CDR3 length equals 18 residues. Germline V gene sequence: CDR1 LGHDT, CDR2 YNNKEL (reference sequence).

This chain joins TRBV29-1 and TRBJ2-7; the match to TRBD1 covers 10 bases. The CDR3 is made up of 14 amino acids. Germline CDR1 and CDR2: SQVTM and ANQGSEA. The V segment lost 5 bases and the J segment 5 bases; nucleotides outside the gene matches: 9. The CDR3 reads CSVIPGQGSNEQYF. CDR3 in DNA: TGCAGCGTTATTCCGGGACAGGGGTCCAACGAGCAGTACTTC.

The rearrangement uses TRBV12-3 or TRBV12-4 and TRBJ2-1; D is unresolved. Deletions cut 4 bases from V and 10 bases from J, with 14 bases between. The CDR3 consists of 13 residues. CDR3 sequence: CASSSPPVQEQFF. CDR3 bases: TGTGCCAGCAGTTCCCCCCCTGTACAAGAGCAGTTCTTC.

The chain employs TRBV3-1 (or the pseudogene TRBV3-2) and TRBJ1-1; tentatively, D is TRBD1 (6 bases). The CDR3 runs 15 residues. Germline CDR1 reads LGHDT; CDR2 reads YNNKEL (reference sequence). V was clipped by 1 base and J by 4 bases, with 13 bases between them. The CDR3 DNA reads TGTGCCAGCAGCCAAGCTAACAGGGCGGTCACTGAAGCTTTCTTT. This gives the protein CASSQANRAVTEAFF.

This sequence joins TRBV11-2 and TRBJ2-7; 9 nucleotides align to TRBD2. V dropped 5 bases and J dropped 5; count of bases not matched to a gene: 10. This CDR3 is built from 15 residues. Germline-derived CDR1 and CDR2 are SGHAT and FQNNGV. The CDR3 nucleotides are TGTGCCAGCAGCCCCGACCGAGCGGGAGGTCACGAGCAGTACTTC. Amino acids: CASSPDRAGGHEQYF.

The rearrangement uses TRBV18 and TRBJ1-4, with 7 bases aligning to TRBD1. The CDR3 has 14 residues. The germline CDR1 and CDR2 sequences are KGHSH and LQKENI. V lost 4 bases to trimming and J lost 8 bases; unmatched junction nucleotides: 7. DNA of the CDR3: TGTGCCAGCTCACAGGGGGCAGGGAGAGAAAAACTGTTTTTT. This encodes CASSQGAGREKLFF.

This clone has only one observation. This sequence joins TRBV9 and TRBJ1-1, with a weak D call TRBD1 (5 bases). The CDR3 sequence is 14 residues long. The V end was cut by 4 bases, the J end by 1 base, with 11 bases between. The germline V gene encodes CDR1 SGDLS and CDR2 YYNGEE. CDR3 nucleotides: TGTGCCAGCAGCCCCTGGCAGGGGAACACTGAAGCTTTCTTT. As protein: CASSPWQGNTEAFF.

The rearrangement links TRBV10-3 to TRBJ2-3; 7 positions agree with TRBD1. After removal of 6 bases from V and 6 bases from J, the junction contained 6 bases not matched to a gene. Germline-derived CDR1 and CDR2 are ENHRY and SYGVKD. The CDR3 is made up of 13 amino acids. The CDR3 bases are TGTGCCATCAGAGGACAGGCTGGGGATACGCAGTATTTT. Its protein is CAIRGQAGDTQYF.

The J gene is TRBJ1-6, the V gene TRBV3-1 (or the pseudogene TRBV3-2); D call uncertain. Deletions cut 1 base from V and 0 bases from J, with 4 bases between. CDR1 LGHDT and CDR2 YNNKEL come from the germline V gene (reference sequence). The CDR3 is made up of 15 amino acids. The CDR3 nucleotides are TGTGCCAGCAGCCAAGTTAACTCCTATAATTCACCCCTCCACTTT. It encodes CASSQVNSYNSPLHF.

This chain joins TRBV29-1 and TRBJ2-7; 10 positions agree with TRBD2. The CDR3 is made up of 12 amino acids. Germline V CDR1 and CDR2: SQVTM, ANQGSEA. Trimming took 8 bases from V and 9 from J; bases not matched to a gene: 10. The CDR3 sequence: CSFAGTSEVQYF. CDR3 sequence (DNA): TGCAGCTTCGCCGGGACTAGCGAGGTGCAGTACTTC.

The chain couples TRBV16 to TRBJ1-2; 10 bases line up with TRBD1. The ends lost 5 bases at V and 8 bases at J; junction bases unmatched: 17. The CDR3 extends over 17 amino acids. Germline CDR1 is KGHSY and CDR2 is FQNENV. Here the CDR3 DNA reads TGTGCCAGCAGCGAAATATCCCCCCAGACAGGGGGCGCGGGCTACACCTTC. Translating gives CASSEISPQTGGAGYTF.

This chain links TRBV27 with TRBJ2-7, with 11 bases that match TRBD2. This CDR3 has 14 residues. Germline V CDR1 and CDR2: MNHEY, SMNVEV (reference sequence). Unmatched junction bases numbered 5, after V lost 8 bases and J lost 2 bases. The CDR3: CASLGLAVPYEQYF. CDR3 nucleotides: TGTGCCAGCTTGGGACTAGCGGTCCCCTACGAGCAGTACTTC.

The chain recombines TRBV3-1 (or the pseudogene TRBV3-2) with TRBJ1-2, with 12 bases that match TRBD1. The trim removed 2 bases at V and 7 bases at J, leaving 5 bases unmatched. The CDR3 loop spans 15 amino acids. Per the germline V gene, CDR1 is LGHDT and CDR2 is YNNKEL (reference sequence). The CDR3 sequence is CASSQPGQGASGYTF. The CDR3 DNA follows: TGTGCCAGCAGCCAACCGGGACAGGGGGCCAGTGGCTACACCTTC.

J is TRBJ2-7 and V is TRBV28, with 8 bases that match TRBD1. Germline CDR1 MDHEN, CDR2 SYDVKM. The CDR3 consists of 14 residues. The ends lost 6 bases at V and 4 bases at J; junction bases unmatched: 8. The CDR3 coding sequence is TGTGCCAGCAGACCGGGACAGGAGGTATACGAGCAGTACTTC. This sequence encodes CASRPGQEVYEQYF.

The V and J genes are TRBV11-2 and TRBJ1-4; D remains unclear. This CDR3 contains 15 residues. V shed 5 bases and J shed 4 bases, with 14 bases lying between them. Germline CDR1 is SGHAT and CDR2 is FQNNGV. CDR3 in amino acids: CASSPGWLDNEKLFF. Here the CDR3 DNA reads TGTGCCAGCAGCCCGGGGTGGTTGGATAATGAAAAACTGTTTTTT. Supplemented by reference TRBV11-2 and TRBJ1-4, the full variable domain reads EAGVAQSPRYKIIEKRQSVAFWCNPISGHATLYWYQQILGQGPKLLIQFQNNGVVDDSQLPKDRFSAERLKGVDSTLKIQPAKLEDSAVYLCASSPGWLDNEKLFFGSGTQLSVL.